Listed below are T cell receptor beta chains from one sample, sequenced in a study of T-cell memory formation after mild COVID-19. MiXCR, applied by TCRdb to the 5' RACE reads, yields one record per CDR3 protein. The profile shows about 560,000 distinct CDR3 sequences, 20% to 25% of them singletons. The material sequenced was PBMCs or a T cell subset sorted from them (not recorded which). The receptors shown here come from an adult woman who had mild COVID-19 (a few samples of this study predate the infection). Cell type and time point are not known. Each CDR3 is given without its conserved first and last residue. D genes are given only for firm matches.

TRBJ2-7 | - | TRBV6-5 | ASSYSMTPYEQY
TRBJ2-2 | - | TRBV9 | ASSVGAGTNTGELF
TRBJ1-1 | - | TRBV30 | AWSVRNTEAF
TRBJ2-7 | - | TRBV5-1 | ASSLAPLAEQY
TRBJ2-7 | - | TRBV10-3 | AIGRRGYEQY
TRBJ2-1 | TRBD2 | TRBV29-1 | SVGTSGRVLYNEQF
TRBJ2-7 | - | TRBV5-6 | ASSLVDSVDEQY
TRBJ1-1 | - | TRBV9 | ASSVANREAEAF
TRBJ2-2 | TRBD1 | TRBV20-1 | SAREKWGQGASGELF
TRBJ2-3 | - | TRBV9 | ASSVLGGDTQY
TRBJ1-2 | TRBD1 | TRBV6-1 | ASVTPGQGARGYT